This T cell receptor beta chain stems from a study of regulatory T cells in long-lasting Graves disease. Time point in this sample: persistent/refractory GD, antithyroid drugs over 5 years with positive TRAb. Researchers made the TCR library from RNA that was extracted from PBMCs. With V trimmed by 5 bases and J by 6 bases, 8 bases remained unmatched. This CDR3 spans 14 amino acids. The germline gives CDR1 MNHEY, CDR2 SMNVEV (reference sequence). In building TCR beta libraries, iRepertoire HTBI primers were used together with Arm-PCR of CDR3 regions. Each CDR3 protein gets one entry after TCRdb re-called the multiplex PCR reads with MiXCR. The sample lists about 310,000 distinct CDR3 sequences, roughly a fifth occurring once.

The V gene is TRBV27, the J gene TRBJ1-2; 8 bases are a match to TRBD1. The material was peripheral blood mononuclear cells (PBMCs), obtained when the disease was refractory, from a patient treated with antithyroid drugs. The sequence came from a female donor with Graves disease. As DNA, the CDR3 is TGTGCCAGCAGTCCGGACAGGGAGTTCCATGGCTACACCTTC. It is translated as CASSPDREFHGYTF.